This TCR beta chain was profiled in a study of beta chain features in type 1 diabetes. Study conclusions and caveats: VDJ junctions sequenced from type 1 diabetes patients showed fewer insertions and more deletions. cDNA-based reads could over-represent cells with high TCR expression. Whether HLA type affects TCRB rearrangement stayed undetermined in the present work.

The germline gives CDR1 MNHEY, CDR2 SVGAGI. The CDR3 length is 13 residues. Concerning this clone: Antigen unknown. The junction and the germline gene differ at one end; a read error may be behind it.

Expressed TCRB transcripts were sequenced because the entire RNA isolate underwent reverse transcription. Assay used: immunoSEQ multiplex PCR; TCRdb lists only in-frame clones, some missing. This sample has fewer than 900,000 clones; roughly 15% occur once, and the top ten carry around 0.02%. Sort purity for all populations was recorded as exceeding 98%. The source of this sequence is a woman under 30 in good health. The sequencing sample was made of naive CD4+ T cells from blood. V is TRBV6-5 and J is TRBJ2-1, with D maybe TRBD2 (5 bases). CDR3 amino acids: CASRADGYNERFF. The CDR3 DNA is TGTGCCAGCCGAGCGGATGGCTACAATGAGCGGTTCTTC.